These T cell receptor beta chains were read from a single sample in a study of T-cell reconstitution after alpha-beta-depleted transplantation in children. TCRdb re-analysed the PCR reads in MiXCR, keeping a single row per CDR3 protein. The data show some 600,000 distinct CDR3 sequences, approximately 12% seen once. Here the sequenced sample was PBMCs, mostly from graft donor cells, taken 360 days after TCRalphabeta/CD19-depleted stem cell transplant. These receptors were collected from a male patient under 18 who had a stem cell transplant for acute myeloid leukemia, so the T cells may come from the graft donor. CDR3s include the opening cysteine and the closing phenylalanine or tryptophan. Fields, in order: J gene, V gene, CDR3 protein.

j_gene: TRBJ2-4; v_gene: TRBV29-1; CDR3aa: CSVEDNSYGGAKNIQYF
j_gene: TRBJ2-2; v_gene: TRBV28; CDR3aa: CASSRTYNTGELFF
j_gene: TRBJ2-7; v_gene: TRBV3-1; CDR3aa: CASSQLGLAGGRSSYEQYF
j_gene: TRBJ1-5; v_gene: TRBV30; CDR3aa: CAGGSGYDQPQHF
j_gene: TRBJ2-3; v_gene: TRBV27; CDR3aa: CASSSEPSGSTDTQYF
j_gene: TRBJ1-3; v_gene: TRBV12-3/TRBV12-4; CDR3aa: CASSFGRSLSGNTIYF
j_gene: TRBJ2-7; v_gene: TRBV28; CDR3aa: CASSPWTTDYEQYF
j_gene: TRBJ2-7; v_gene: TRBV27; CDR3aa: CASSLLRTGWIYEQYF
j_gene: TRBJ2-5; v_gene: TRBV20-1; CDR3aa: CSTSTLPRQGAIVETQYF
j_gene: TRBJ2-4; v_gene: TRBV18; CDR3aa: CASSPAGLAGVRQYF
j_gene: TRBJ2-1; v_gene: TRBV24-1; CDR3aa: CAAGTSGNNEQFF
j_gene: TRBJ2-3; v_gene: TRBV20-1; CDR3aa: CSATADNTDTQYF
j_gene: TRBJ2-3; v_gene: TRBV7-6; CDR3aa: CASSSGTSGGDTQYF
j_gene: TRBJ1-4; v_gene: TRBV5-1; CDR3aa: CASSSGLATNEKLFF
j_gene: TRBJ2-2; v_gene: TRBV21-1; CDR3aa: CASSKKGPGRAHDTGELFF
j_gene: TRBJ2-1; v_gene: TRBV20-1; CDR3aa: CSAVAGGPNEQFF
j_gene: TRBJ1-5; v_gene: TRBV14; CDR3aa: CAISQDAGLASNQPQHF
j_gene: TRBJ2-1; v_gene: TRBV4-3; CDR3aa: CASSQEEGFEQFF
j_gene: TRBJ2-3; v_gene: TRBV18; CDR3aa: CASSPTGGADTQYF
j_gene: TRBJ2-1; v_gene: TRBV4-3; CDR3aa: CASSSRQGDEQFF
j_gene: TRBJ2-1; v_gene: TRBV29-1; CDR3aa: CSVVEWENEQFF
j_gene: TRBJ1-1; v_gene: TRBV9; CDR3aa: CASSVNGLDTEAFF
j_gene: TRBJ2-7; v_gene: TRBV20-1; CDR3aa: CSARLVGSYEQYF
j_gene: TRBJ2-7; v_gene: TRBV11-2; CDR3aa: CASSRVLAGGAHEQYF
j_gene: TRBJ2-3; v_gene: TRBV29-1; CDR3aa: CSVENSGRGGQYF
j_gene: TRBJ2-1; v_gene: TRBV7-9; CDR3aa: CASSFPGGVYYNEQFF
j_gene: TRBJ2-7; v_gene: TRBV20-1; CDR3aa: CSAIPGTSVSYEQYF
j_gene: TRBJ2-7; v_gene: TRBV7-2; CDR3aa: CASSQVQGGSYEQYF
j_gene: TRBJ1-2; v_gene: TRBV29-1; CDR3aa: CSVVKEVNYGYTF
j_gene: TRBJ2-6; v_gene: TRBV7-2; CDR3aa: CASSLVQGISGANVLTF
j_gene: TRBJ1-4; v_gene: TRBV20-1; CDR3aa: CSASPQNEKLFF
j_gene: TRBJ2-1; v_gene: TRBV10-2; CDR3aa: CASSDPGGPGNEQFF
j_gene: TRBJ2-3; v_gene: TRBV20-1; CDR3aa: CGARGAANTDTQYF
j_gene: TRBJ2-3; v_gene: TRBV9; CDR3aa: CASSVAITSGRRTDTQYF
j_gene: TRBJ2-7; v_gene: TRBV29-1; CDR3aa: CSAGWDYEQYF
j_gene: TRBJ2-5; v_gene: TRBV19; CDR3aa: CASSPSGPPYQETQYF
j_gene: TRBJ2-1; v_gene: TRBV7-2; CDR3aa: CASSSSAGQYNEQFF